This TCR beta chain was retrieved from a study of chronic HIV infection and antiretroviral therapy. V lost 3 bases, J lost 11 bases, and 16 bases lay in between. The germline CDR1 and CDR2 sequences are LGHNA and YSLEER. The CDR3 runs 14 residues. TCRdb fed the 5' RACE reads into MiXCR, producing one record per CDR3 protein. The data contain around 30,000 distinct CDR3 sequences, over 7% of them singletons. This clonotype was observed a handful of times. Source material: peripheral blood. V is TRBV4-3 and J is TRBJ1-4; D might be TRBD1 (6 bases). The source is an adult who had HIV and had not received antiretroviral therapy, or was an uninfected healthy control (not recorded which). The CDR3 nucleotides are TGCGCCAGCAGCCATTCTTACAGGGAGGGGAAACTGTTTTTT. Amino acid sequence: CASSHSYREGKLFF.